These T cell receptor beta chains were read from a single sample in a study of CD8+ T cells in alopecia areata. Measured with immunoSEQ multiplex PCR; TCRdb has only the in-frame clones, and not every one. The table has 270,000 or so clones, nearly 60% seen once; the top ten hold more than 1.5%. This specimen consisted of CD4+ T cells sorted from blood, obtained at week 24, from a patient treated with tofacitinib. All receptors derive from a human donor with alopecia areata. CDR3s include the opening cysteine and the closing phenylalanine or tryptophan. D genes are given only for firm matches. Expanded clones get a size class; other rows say once, few or many, or leave the size out.

abundance	d_gene	v_gene	j_gene	CDR3nt	CDR3aa
.	.	TRBV9	TRBJ2-5	TGTGCCAGCAGCGTAGCTCTAGGGGCCGAGGAGACCCAGTACTTC	CASSVALGAEETQYF
few	.	TRBV7-2	TRBJ2-4	TGTGCCAGCAGCTTAGTTCAGCTAAACATTCAGTACTTC	CASSLVQLNIQYF
few	.	TRBV5-1	TRBJ2-2	TGCGCCAGCAGTGACATCAGGGACTCGAACACCGGGGAGCTGTTTTTT	CASSDIRDSNTGELFF
once	.	TRBV5-1	TRBJ2-1	TGCGCCAGCAGCTCTAGGGGGAATGAGCAGTTCTTC	CASSSRGNEQFF
few	.	TRBV15	TRBJ1-6	TGTGCCACCAGCAGAGATTGGGGCGGGGGCAGACAACCACCCCTCCACTTT	CATSRDWGGGRQPPLHF
.	.	TRBV4-3	TRBJ1-2	TGCGCCAGCAGCCAAGATCCGGCAGGGGCGTATGGCTACACCTTC	CASSQDPAGAYGYTF
.	.	TRBV30	TRBJ1-1	TGTGCCTGGAGCGACCCGTGGGGGAACACTGAAGCTTTCTTT	CAWSDPWGNTEAFF
few	.	TRBV2	TRBJ2-5	TGTGCCAGCAGTGTCCTTAAGACCCAGTACTTC	CASSVLKTQYF
.	.	TRBV29-1	TRBJ2-5	TGCAGCGTCGGCCTAAGAAAAGAGACCCAGTACTTC	CSVGLRKETQYF
.	TRBD1	TRBV6-1	TRBJ2-6	TGTGCCAGCAGGGAACCCGGACAGGGTCTCTCCTCCGCCAACGTCCTGACTTTC	CASREPGQGLSSANVLTF
.	TRBD1	TRBV5-6	TRBJ2-2	TGTGCCAGCAGCCGGGACAGCCAAGCTCGGAACACCGGGGAGCTGTTTTTT	CASSRDSQARNTGELFF
.	.	TRBV25-1	TRBJ1-2	TGTGCCAGCAGTGACACCATAGACTATGGCTACACCTTC	CASSDTIDYGYTF
.	.	TRBV30	TRBJ1-2	TGTGCCTGCACAGGGCGCGGCTACACCTTC	CACTGRGYTF
.	TRBD2	TRBV10-3	TRBJ2-1	TGTGCCATCAGTGAGCGGGGGGGCTCCTACAATGAGCAGTTCTTC	CAISERGGSYNEQFF
once	TRBD1	TRBV25-1	TRBJ1-2	TGTGCCAGCAGTGAATCCTACAGGGGTGGCTACACCTTC	CASSESYRGGYTF
few	.	TRBV5-1	TRBJ2-5	TGCGCCAGCAGCTTCCAGGGGCCGACAGAGACCCAGTACTTC	CASSFQGPTETQYF
.	.	TRBV7-6	TRBJ2-5	TGTGCCAGCAGCTTAGCTGCCGGTATCCAAGAGACCCAGTACTTC	CASSLAAGIQETQYF